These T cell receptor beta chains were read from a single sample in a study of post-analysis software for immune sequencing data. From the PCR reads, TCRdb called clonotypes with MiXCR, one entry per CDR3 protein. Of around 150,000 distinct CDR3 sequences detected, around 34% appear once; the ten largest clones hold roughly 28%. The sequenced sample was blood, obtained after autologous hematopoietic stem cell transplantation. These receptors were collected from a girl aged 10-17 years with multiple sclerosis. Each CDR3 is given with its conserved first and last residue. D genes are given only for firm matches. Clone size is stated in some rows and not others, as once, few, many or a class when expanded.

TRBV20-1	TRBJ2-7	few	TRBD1	TGCAGTGCTAGGGCCGGGACAGGGGGCTTACACGAGCAGTACTTC	CSARAGTGGLHEQYF
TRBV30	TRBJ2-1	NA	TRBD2	TGTGCCGGAGCGGGAGGGTACAATGAGCAGTTCTTC	CAGAGGYNEQFF
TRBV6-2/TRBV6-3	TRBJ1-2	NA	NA	TGTGCCAGCAGTTCTACATCCAACTACGGCTACACCTTC	CASSSTSNYGYTF
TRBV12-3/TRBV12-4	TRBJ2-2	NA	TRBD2	TGTGCCAGCAGTGCCCTAGCGGGAGGGCCGCCCGGGGAGCTGTTTTTT	CASSALAGGPPGELFF
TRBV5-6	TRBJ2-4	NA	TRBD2	TGTGCCAGCAGCTTGGGCCGCGGGAGATGGGACATTCAGTACTTC	CASSLGRGRWDIQYF
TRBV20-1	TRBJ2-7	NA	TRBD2	TGCAGTGCAAGGTTCGGACTAGCGGGCCTCGGGTCTTACGAGCAGTACTTC	CSARFGLAGLGSYEQYF
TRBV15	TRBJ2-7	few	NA	TGTGCCACCAGCAGAGATCCCTCCGGGGGCGAGCAGTACTTC	CATSRDPSGGEQYF
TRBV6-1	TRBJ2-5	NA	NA	TGTGCCAGCAGTGAAGTGGGACTCGGGGCACAAGAGACCCAGTACTTC	CASSEVGLGAQETQYF
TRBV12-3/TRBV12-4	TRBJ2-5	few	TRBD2	TGTGCCAGCAGATATAGCGGGAGGGATGGGACCCAGTACTTC	CASRYSGRDGTQYF
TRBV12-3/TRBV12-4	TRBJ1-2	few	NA	TGTGCCAGCAACAAAGAGCGAATTAACTATGGCTACACCTTC	CASNKERINYGYTF
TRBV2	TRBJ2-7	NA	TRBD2	TGTGCCAGCAGTGATCGCTGGGGGACTAGCGGATCCTACGAGCAGTACTTC	CASSDRWGTSGSYEQYF
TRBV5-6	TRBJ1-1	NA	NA	TGTGCCAGCCGCTCCTGGGGCAGGGTGACAAACACTGAAGCTTTCTTT	CASRSWGRVTNTEAFF
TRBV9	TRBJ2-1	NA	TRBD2	TGTGCCAGCAGCACTCAGCGGGAGGGTGGCTACAATGAGCAGTTCTTC	CASSTQREGGYNEQFF
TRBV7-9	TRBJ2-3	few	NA	TGTGCCAGCAGCCCCTCAGAAACTAGCACAGATACGCAGTATTTT	CASSPSETSTDTQYF
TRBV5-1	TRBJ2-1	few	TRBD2	TGCGCCAGCAGCTTGGGGGGCGGGAGCTCCTACAATGAGCAGTTCTTC	CASSLGGGSSYNEQFF
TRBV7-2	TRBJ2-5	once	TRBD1	TGTGCCAGCAGCCATGGGACAGGGCAAGAGACCCAGTACTTC	CASSHGTGQETQYF